The rows below give T cell receptor beta chains drawn from one sample of a study of identical twins. TCRdb itself ran the 5' RACE reads through MiXCR, one entry per CDR3 protein. Of 500,000 to 700,000 distinct CDR3 sequences listed, about 7.1% are singletons. The sample was also linked to a second study, of yellow fever vaccine responses in identical twins.

The material sequenced was PBMCs. These receptors all come from a woman between 18 and 29 years old in good health. Each CDR3 is given with its conserved first and last residue. The D gene is left open where the match is weak. Some rows have no size entry. The others give once, few or many, or a class for an expanded clone.

v_call: TRBV27
d_call: .
clone_size: .
j_call: TRBJ2-6
cdr3_aa: CASSFNSPSGANVLTF
cdr3_nt: TGTGCCAGCAGTTTCAACTCACCCTCTGGGGCCAACGTCCTGACTTTC

v_call: TRBV7-2
d_call: TRBD2
clone_size: many
j_call: TRBJ2-1
cdr3_aa: CASSPWVLAGENEQFF
cdr3_nt: TGTGCCAGCAGCCCGTGGGTCCTAGCGGGGGAAAATGAGCAGTTCTTC

v_call: TRBV5-1
d_call: .
clone_size: .
j_call: TRBJ1-2
cdr3_aa: CASSSPGSWRDGYTF
cdr3_nt: TGCGCCAGCAGCTCCCCCGGTTCGTGGAGGGATGGCTACACCTTC

v_call: TRBV12-3/TRBV12-4
d_call: .
clone_size: many
j_call: TRBJ1-6
cdr3_aa: CASSYSPPPLHF
cdr3_nt: TGTGCCAGCAGTTACTCGCCCCCACCCCTCCACTTT

v_call: TRBV7-8
d_call: .
clone_size: few
j_call: TRBJ1-4
cdr3_aa: CASNPGSPLLSGFREKLFF
cdr3_nt: TGTGCCAGCAACCCCGGATCTCCTCTGTTGTCGGGGTTTCGTGAAAAACTGTTTTTT

v_call: TRBV14
d_call: .
clone_size: many
j_call: TRBJ1-1
cdr3_aa: CASSRIDFGGGNTEAFF
cdr3_nt: TGTGCCAGCAGCCGCATTGATTTCGGGGGCGGGAACACTGAAGCTTTCTTT

v_call: TRBV28
d_call: TRBD1
clone_size: few
j_call: TRBJ1-5
cdr3_aa: CASSPGQVGGNQPQHF
cdr3_nt: TGTGCCAGCAGCCCGGGACAGGTAGGGGGCAATCAGCCCCAGCATTTT

v_call: TRBV27
d_call: TRBD1
clone_size: many
j_call: TRBJ1-2
cdr3_aa: CASSLTGTNYGYTF
cdr3_nt: TGTGCCAGCAGTTTGACAGGGACTAACTATGGCTACACCTTC

v_call: TRBV9
d_call: TRBD1
clone_size: .
j_call: TRBJ2-2
cdr3_aa: CASSNGQVANTGELFF
cdr3_nt: TGTGCCAGCAGCAACGGACAGGTGGCGAACACCGGGGAGCTGTTTTTT

v_call: TRBV7-7
d_call: .
clone_size: few
j_call: TRBJ2-2
cdr3_aa: CASSFRPGELFF
cdr3_nt: TGTGCCAGCAGCTTCCGACCCGGGGAGCTGTTTTTT

v_call: TRBV6-5
d_call: TRBD2
clone_size: .
j_call: TRBJ2-7
cdr3_aa: CASSYSSGTSGYEQYF
cdr3_nt: TGTGCCAGCAGTTACTCCTCCGGGACTAGCGGGTACGAGCAGTACTTC

v_call: TRBV5-1
d_call: .
clone_size: .
j_call: TRBJ1-6
cdr3_aa: CASSLDTGNSPLHF
cdr3_nt: TGCGCCAGCAGCTTGGATACAGGGAATTCACCCCTCCACTTT

v_call: TRBV11-1
d_call: TRBD2
clone_size: many
j_call: TRBJ2-1
cdr3_aa: CASERLAGSENYNEQFF
cdr3_nt: TGTGCCAGCGAACGACTAGCGGGATCCGAAAACTACAATGAGCAGTTCTTC

v_call: TRBV12-3/TRBV12-4
d_call: TRBD1
clone_size: many
j_call: TRBJ2-3
cdr3_aa: CASSPTGMGTDTQYF
cdr3_nt: TGTGCCAGCAGCCCGACAGGGATGGGCACAGATACGCAGTATTTT

v_call: TRBV28
d_call: .
clone_size: many
j_call: TRBJ2-1
cdr3_aa: CASSRPQGGGFNEQFF
cdr3_nt: TGTGCCAGCAGTAGACCTCAAGGGGGAGGCTTCAATGAGCAGTTCTTC

v_call: TRBV7-8
d_call: .
clone_size: .
j_call: TRBJ1-2
cdr3_aa: CASSLGSASNYGYTF
cdr3_nt: TGTGCCAGCAGCTTAGGGTCAGCTTCTAACTATGGCTACACCTTC

v_call: TRBV19
d_call: .
clone_size: .
j_call: TRBJ1-1
cdr3_aa: CASSIRGEKDEAFF
cdr3_nt: TGTGCCAGTAGTATACGAGGGGAGAAGGATGAAGCTTTCTTT

v_call: TRBV28
d_call: .
clone_size: many
j_call: TRBJ2-5
cdr3_aa: CASGSESQYF
cdr3_nt: TGTGCCAGCGGCTCTGAGTCCCAGTACTTC

v_call: TRBV7-2
d_call: TRBD2
clone_size: .
j_call: TRBJ2-3
cdr3_aa: CASSFSSGRQDTQYF
cdr3_nt: TGTGCCAGCAGCTTCTCAAGCGGGAGACAAGATACGCAGTATTTT

v_call: TRBV20-1
d_call: TRBD2
clone_size: few
j_call: TRBJ2-1
cdr3_aa: CSATPLLAGVGNEQFF
cdr3_nt: TGCAGTGCTACACCTTTGTTGGCGGGAGTGGGCAATGAGCAGTTCTTC

v_call: TRBV3-1
d_call: TRBD1
clone_size: many
j_call: TRBJ2-1
cdr3_aa: CASSQGQGANNEQFF
cdr3_nt: TGTGCCAGCAGCCAAGGACAGGGGGCTAACAATGAGCAGTTCTTC

v_call: TRBV20-1
d_call: .
clone_size: few
j_call: TRBJ2-7
cdr3_aa: CSVIRGGVASYEQYF
cdr3_nt: TGCAGTGTTATAAGGGGGGGGGTAGCAAGCTACGAGCAGTACTTC

v_call: TRBV10-3
d_call: .
clone_size: many
j_call: TRBJ1-3
cdr3_aa: CAISESMEGNTIYF
cdr3_nt: TGTGCCATCAGTGAGTCGATGGAGGGAAACACCATATATTTT

v_call: TRBV5-1
d_call: .
clone_size: many
j_call: TRBJ1-4
cdr3_aa: CASSIGGTTNEKLFF
cdr3_nt: TGCGCCAGCAGCATAGGGGGGACAACTAATGAAAAACTGTTTTTT

v_call: TRBV5-1
d_call: TRBD1
clone_size: many
j_call: TRBJ1-4
cdr3_aa: CASSTGTGPNEKLFF
cdr3_nt: TGCGCCAGCAGCACCGGGACAGGGCCTAATGAAAAACTGTTTTTT

v_call: TRBV7-2
d_call: .
clone_size: many
j_call: TRBJ2-1
cdr3_aa: CASSLADYADEQFF
cdr3_nt: TGTGCCAGCAGCTTGGCGGACTACGCCGATGAGCAGTTCTTC

v_call: TRBV15
d_call: TRBD2
clone_size: few
j_call: TRBJ2-1
cdr3_aa: CATSGAGVRDEQFF
cdr3_nt: TGTGCCACCAGCGGAGCGGGGGTTAGGGATGAGCAGTTCTTC

v_call: TRBV7-9
d_call: .
clone_size: few
j_call: TRBJ2-5
cdr3_aa: CASRPDEETQYF
cdr3_nt: TGTGCCAGCAGGCCTGACGAAGAGACCCAGTACTTC

v_call: TRBV7-8
d_call: .
clone_size: few
j_call: TRBJ2-3
cdr3_aa: CASSWTPPSTDTQYF
cdr3_nt: TGTGCCAGCAGCTGGACTCCTCCTAGCACAGATACGCAGTATTTT

v_call: TRBV2
d_call: .
clone_size: few
j_call: TRBJ2-2
cdr3_aa: CASRLGLTNTGELFF
cdr3_nt: TGTGCCAGCAGATTAGGACTAACGAACACCGGGGAGCTGTTTTTT

v_call: TRBV20-1
d_call: TRBD1
clone_size: few
j_call: TRBJ1-6
cdr3_aa: CSARAQGVGSPLHF
cdr3_nt: TGCAGTGCTAGAGCTCAGGGGGTAGGCTCACCCCTCCACTTT

v_call: TRBV6-6
d_call: .
clone_size: few
j_call: TRBJ2-7
cdr3_aa: CASRPGDIYEQYF
cdr3_nt: TGTGCCAGCAGACCCGGGGACATTTACGAGCAGTACTTC

v_call: TRBV12-3/TRBV12-4
d_call: .
clone_size: few
j_call: TRBJ1-1
cdr3_aa: CASSLGEGEAFF
cdr3_nt: TGTGCCAGCAGTCTGGGAGAGGGGGAAGCTTTCTTT

v_call: TRBV6-1
d_call: TRBD2
clone_size: .
j_call: TRBJ2-7
cdr3_aa: CASSLFSGVNYEQYF
cdr3_nt: TGTGCCAGCAGTCTTTTTAGCGGGGTAAACTACGAGCAGTACTTC

v_call: TRBV28
d_call: TRBD1
clone_size: few
j_call: TRBJ2-6
cdr3_aa: CASKGGQDSGANVLTF
cdr3_nt: TGTGCCAGCAAAGGGGGACAGGACTCTGGGGCCAACGTCCTGACTTTC

v_call: TRBV2
d_call: .
clone_size: few
j_call: TRBJ2-4
cdr3_aa: CASSEPIQVTAKNIQYF
cdr3_nt: TGTGCCAGCAGTGAACCGATACAGGTGACAGCCAAAAACATTCAGTACTTC

v_call: TRBV28
d_call: .
clone_size: few
j_call: TRBJ2-3
cdr3_aa: CASSFRGLADTQYF
cdr3_nt: TGTGCCAGCAGTTTCAGGGGTCTCGCAGATACGCAGTATTTT

v_call: TRBV14
d_call: .
clone_size: few
j_call: TRBJ1-2
cdr3_aa: CASSQGQVDGYTF
cdr3_nt: TGTGCCAGCAGCCAGGGGCAGGTCGATGGCTACACCTTC

v_call: TRBV29-1
d_call: TRBD2
clone_size: many
j_call: TRBJ2-3
cdr3_aa: CSVSGTSGQSTDTQYF
cdr3_nt: TGCAGCGTTTCGGGGACTAGCGGCCAGAGCACAGATACGCAGTATTTT

v_call: TRBV29-1
d_call: .
clone_size: .
j_call: TRBJ2-1
cdr3_aa: CSVTDGYNEQFF
cdr3_nt: TGCAGCGTTACGGACGGATACAATGAGCAGTTCTTC